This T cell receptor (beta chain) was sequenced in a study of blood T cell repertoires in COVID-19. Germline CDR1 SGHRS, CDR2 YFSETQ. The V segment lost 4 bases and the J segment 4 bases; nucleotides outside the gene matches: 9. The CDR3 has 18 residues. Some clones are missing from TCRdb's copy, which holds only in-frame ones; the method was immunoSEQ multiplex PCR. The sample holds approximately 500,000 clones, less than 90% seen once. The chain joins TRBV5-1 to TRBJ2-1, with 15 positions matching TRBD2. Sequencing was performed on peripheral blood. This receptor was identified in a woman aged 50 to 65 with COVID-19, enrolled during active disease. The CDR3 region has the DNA TGCGCCAGCAGCCCCGCTCGGACTAGCGGGGGGGTTTACAATGAGCAGTTCTTC. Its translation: CASSPARTSGGVYNEQFF.